Sequencing of this T cell receptor beta chain was carried out in a study of regulatory T cells in long-lasting Graves disease. Germline V gene data show CDR1 as DFQATT and CDR2 as SNEGSKA (reference sequence). Losses at the gene ends were 4 bases for V and 3 bases for J; bases not matched to a gene: 12. The CDR3 loop spans 16 amino acids. For TCR beta, libraries came from iRepertoire HTBI primers and Arm-PCR of CDR3 regions. How the authors handled the data: Gene usage covered 62 TRBV and 14 to 15 TRBJ segments. TCRdb re-called the multiplex PCR reads with MiXCR, one entry per CDR3 protein. In this record, the V and J calls reflect TCRdb's handling and not the investigators' own analysis. Of a few hundred thousand distinct CDR3 sequences listed, approximately 16% are singletons. This clonotype was counted a few times. Described time point: newly diagnosed GD, antithyroid drugs for less than 3 months. From RNA extracted from PBMCs, the TCR library was made.

These data are also associated with another study on T cells in Graves' hyperthyroidism and ophthalmopathy. That paper notes: Each diagnosis was grounded in clinical symptoms, serum thyroxine and TRAb, thyroid ultrasound, and orbital computed tomography. The primer set for the first-round RT-PCR of the TCR CDR3 was HTBI.

The V gene is TRBV20-1, the J gene TRBJ2-7; 10 nucleotides agree with TRBD1. Sequencing was performed on peripheral blood mononuclear cells (PBMCs), taken at new diagnosis, from a patient treated with antithyroid drugs. This clonotype was sampled from a woman between 40 and 55 years old with Graves disease. The DNA for the CDR3 is TGCAGTGCTAATTCCGGGACAGGGGACGTCTACTACGAGCAGTACTTC. It yields the protein CSANSGTGDVYYEQYF.